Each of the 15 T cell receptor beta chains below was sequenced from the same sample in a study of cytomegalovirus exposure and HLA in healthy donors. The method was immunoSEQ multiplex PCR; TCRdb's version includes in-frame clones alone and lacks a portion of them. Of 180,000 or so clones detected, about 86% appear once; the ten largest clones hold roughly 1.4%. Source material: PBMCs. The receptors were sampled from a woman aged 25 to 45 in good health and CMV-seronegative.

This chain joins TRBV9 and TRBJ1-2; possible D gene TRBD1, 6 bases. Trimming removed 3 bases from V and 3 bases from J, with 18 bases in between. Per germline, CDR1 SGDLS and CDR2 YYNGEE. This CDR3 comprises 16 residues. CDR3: CASSAGWTENDYGYTF. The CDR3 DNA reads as TGTGCCAGCAGCGCAGGTTGGACAGAGAATGACTATGGCTACACCTTC.

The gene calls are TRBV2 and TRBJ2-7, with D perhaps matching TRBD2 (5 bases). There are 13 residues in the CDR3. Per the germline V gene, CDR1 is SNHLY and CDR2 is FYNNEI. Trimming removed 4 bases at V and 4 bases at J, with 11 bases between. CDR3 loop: CASSGTFEYEQYF. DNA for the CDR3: TGTGCCAGCAGTGGGACTTTTGAATACGAGCAGTACTTC.

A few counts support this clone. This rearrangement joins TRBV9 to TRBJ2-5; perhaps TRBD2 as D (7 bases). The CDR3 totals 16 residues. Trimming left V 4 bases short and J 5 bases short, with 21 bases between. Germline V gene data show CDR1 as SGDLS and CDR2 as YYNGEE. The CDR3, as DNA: TGTGCCAGCAGCTCCCTGACGGGGGGCAACCTGGAGACCCAGTACTTC. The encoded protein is CASSSLTGGNLETQYF.

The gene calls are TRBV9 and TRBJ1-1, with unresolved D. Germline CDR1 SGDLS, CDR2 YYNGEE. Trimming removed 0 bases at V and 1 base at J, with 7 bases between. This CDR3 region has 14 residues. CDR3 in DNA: TGTGCCAGCAGCGTAGTTTCCAGGAACACTGAAGCTTTCTTT. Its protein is CASSVVSRNTEAFF.

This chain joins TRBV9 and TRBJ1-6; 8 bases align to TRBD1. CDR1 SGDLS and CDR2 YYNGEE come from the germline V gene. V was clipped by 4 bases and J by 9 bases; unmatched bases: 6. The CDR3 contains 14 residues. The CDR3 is CASSSDRGGSPLHF. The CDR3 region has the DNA TGTGCCAGCAGCAGTGACAGGGGTGGTTCACCCCTCCACTTT.

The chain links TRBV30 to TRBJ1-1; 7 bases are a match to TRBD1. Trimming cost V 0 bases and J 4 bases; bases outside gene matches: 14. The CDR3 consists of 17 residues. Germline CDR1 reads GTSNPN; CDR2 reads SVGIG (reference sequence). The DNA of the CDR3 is TGTGCCTGGAGTGTCCCTCGGACAGGCCCGGTGGGCACTGAAGCTTTCTTT. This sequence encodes CAWSVPRTGPVGTEAFF. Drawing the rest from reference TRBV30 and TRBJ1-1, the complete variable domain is SQTIHQWPATLVQPVGSPLSLECTVEGTSNPNLYWYRQAAGRGLQLLFYSVGIGQISSEVPQNLSASRPQDRQFILSSKKLLLSDSGFYLCAWSVPRTGPVGTEAFFGQGTRLTVV.

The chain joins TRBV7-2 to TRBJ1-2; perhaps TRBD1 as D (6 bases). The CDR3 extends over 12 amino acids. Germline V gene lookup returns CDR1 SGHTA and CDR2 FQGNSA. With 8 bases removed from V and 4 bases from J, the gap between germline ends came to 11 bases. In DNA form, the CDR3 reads TGTGCCAGCGGGACAAGGAGCTATGGCTACACCTTC. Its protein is CASGTRSYGYTF.

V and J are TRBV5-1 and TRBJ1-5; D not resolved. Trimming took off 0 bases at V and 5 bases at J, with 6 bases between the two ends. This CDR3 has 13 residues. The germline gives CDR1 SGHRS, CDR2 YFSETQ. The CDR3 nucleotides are TGCGCCAGCAGCTTGGAACATGATCAGCCCCAGCATTTT. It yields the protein CASSLEHDQPQHF.

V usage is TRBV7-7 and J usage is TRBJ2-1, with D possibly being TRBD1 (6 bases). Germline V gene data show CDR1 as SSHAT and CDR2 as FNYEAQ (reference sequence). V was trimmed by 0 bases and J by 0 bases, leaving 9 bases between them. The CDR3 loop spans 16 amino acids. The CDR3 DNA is TGTGCCAGCAGCTTAGCGCAGGGGAGCTCCTACAATGAGCAGTTCTTC. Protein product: CASSLAQGSSYNEQFF. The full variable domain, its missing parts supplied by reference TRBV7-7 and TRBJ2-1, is GAGVSQSPRYKVTKRGQDVTLRCDPISSHATLYWYQQALGQGPEFLTYFNYEAQPDKSGLPSDRFSAERPEGSISTLTIQRTEQRDSAMYRCASSLAQGSSYNEQFFGPGTRLTVL.

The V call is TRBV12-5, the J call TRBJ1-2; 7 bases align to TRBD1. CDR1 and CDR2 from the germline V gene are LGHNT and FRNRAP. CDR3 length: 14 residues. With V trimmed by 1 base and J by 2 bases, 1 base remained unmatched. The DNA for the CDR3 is TGTGCTAGTGGTTTGGACAGGGGAAACTATGGCTACACCTTC. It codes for CASGLDRGNYGYTF.

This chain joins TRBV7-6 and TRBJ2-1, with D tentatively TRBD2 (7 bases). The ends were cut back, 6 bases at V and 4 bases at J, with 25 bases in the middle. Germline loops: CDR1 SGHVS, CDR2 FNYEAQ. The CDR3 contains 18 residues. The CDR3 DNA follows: TGTGCCAGCAGTTCCCTGGCCACGTGGGGGGGCGGGTACAATGAGCAGTTCTTC. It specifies CASSSLATWGGGYNEQFF. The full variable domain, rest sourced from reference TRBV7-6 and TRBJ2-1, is GAGVSQSPRYKVTKRGQDVALRCDPISGHVSLYWYRQALGQGPEFLTYFNYEAQQDKSGLPNDRFSAERPEGSISTLTIQRTEQRDSAMYRCASSSLATWGGGYNEQFFGPGTRLTVL.

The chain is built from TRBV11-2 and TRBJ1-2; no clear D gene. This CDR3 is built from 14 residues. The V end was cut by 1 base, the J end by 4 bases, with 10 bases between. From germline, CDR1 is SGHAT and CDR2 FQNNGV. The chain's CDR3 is CASSLGVTVYGYTF. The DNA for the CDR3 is TGTGCCAGCAGCTTAGGCGTCACAGTCTATGGCTACACCTTC.

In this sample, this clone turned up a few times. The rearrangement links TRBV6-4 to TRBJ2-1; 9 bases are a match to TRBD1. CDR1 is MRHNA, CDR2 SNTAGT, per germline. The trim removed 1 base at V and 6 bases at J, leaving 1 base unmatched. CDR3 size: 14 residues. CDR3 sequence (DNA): TGTGCCAGCAGTGACTTGACAGGGGGCAATGAGCAGTTCTTC. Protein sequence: CASSDLTGGNEQFF.

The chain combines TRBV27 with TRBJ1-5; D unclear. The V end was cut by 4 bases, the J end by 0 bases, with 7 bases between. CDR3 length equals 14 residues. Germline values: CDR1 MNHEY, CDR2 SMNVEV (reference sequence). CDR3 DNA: TGTGCCAGCAGTTCCGCGAATAGCAATCAGCCCCAGCATTTT. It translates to CASSSANSNQPQHF.

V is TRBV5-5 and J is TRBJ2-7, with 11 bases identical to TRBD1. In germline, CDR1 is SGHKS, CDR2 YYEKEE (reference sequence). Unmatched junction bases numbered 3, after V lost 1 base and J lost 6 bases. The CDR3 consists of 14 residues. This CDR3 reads CASSLRTGGPEQYF. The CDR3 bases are TGTGCCAGCAGCTTGAGGACAGGGGGCCCCGAGCAGTACTTC.